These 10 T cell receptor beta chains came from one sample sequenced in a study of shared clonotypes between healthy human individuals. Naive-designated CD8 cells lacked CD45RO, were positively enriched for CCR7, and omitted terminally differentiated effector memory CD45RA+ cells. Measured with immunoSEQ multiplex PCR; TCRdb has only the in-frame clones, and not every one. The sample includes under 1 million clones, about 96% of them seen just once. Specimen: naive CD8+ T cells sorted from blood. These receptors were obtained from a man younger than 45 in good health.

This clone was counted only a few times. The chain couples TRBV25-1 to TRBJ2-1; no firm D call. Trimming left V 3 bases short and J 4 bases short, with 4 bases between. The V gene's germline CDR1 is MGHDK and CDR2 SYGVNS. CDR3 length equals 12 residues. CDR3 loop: CASSDLYNEQFF. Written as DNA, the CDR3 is TGTGCCAGCAGTGACCTGTACAATGAGCAGTTCTTC.

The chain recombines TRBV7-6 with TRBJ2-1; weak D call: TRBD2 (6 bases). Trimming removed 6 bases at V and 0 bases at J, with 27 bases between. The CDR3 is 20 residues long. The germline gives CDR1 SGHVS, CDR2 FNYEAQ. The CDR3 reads CASSAWATGSLGSSYNEQFF. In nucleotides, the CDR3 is TGTGCCAGCAGTGCTTGGGCTACCGGGAGCCTTGGGAGCTCCTACAATGAGCAGTTCTTC.

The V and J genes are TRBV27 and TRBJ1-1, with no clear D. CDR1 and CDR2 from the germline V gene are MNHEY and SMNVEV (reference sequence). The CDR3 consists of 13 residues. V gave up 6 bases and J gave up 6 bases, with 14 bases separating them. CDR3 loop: CASRYYLNAEAFF. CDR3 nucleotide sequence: TGTGCCAGCAGATATTACCTCAACGCTGAAGCTTTCTTT.

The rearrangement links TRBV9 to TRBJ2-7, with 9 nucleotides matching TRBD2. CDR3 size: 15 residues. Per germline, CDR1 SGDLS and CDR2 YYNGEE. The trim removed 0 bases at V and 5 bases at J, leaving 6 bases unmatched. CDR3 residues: CASSVEGTSLNEQYF. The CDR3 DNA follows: TGTGCCAGCAGCGTAGAAGGGACTAGCCTTAACGAGCAGTACTTC.

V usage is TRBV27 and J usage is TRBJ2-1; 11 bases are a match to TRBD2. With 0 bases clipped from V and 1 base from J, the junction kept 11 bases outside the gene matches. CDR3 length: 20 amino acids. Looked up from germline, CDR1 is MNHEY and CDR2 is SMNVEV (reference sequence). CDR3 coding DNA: TGTGCCAGCAGTTTATCGCTCCCGACTAGCGGGATCCGTTCCTACAATGAGCAGTTCTTC. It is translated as CASSLSLPTSGIRSYNEQFF.

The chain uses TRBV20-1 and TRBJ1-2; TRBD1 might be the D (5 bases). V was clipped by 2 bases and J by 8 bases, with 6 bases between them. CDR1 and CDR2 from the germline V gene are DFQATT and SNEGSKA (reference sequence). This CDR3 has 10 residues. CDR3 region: CSARQGGYTF. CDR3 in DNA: TGCAGTGCTAGACAGGGAGGCTACACCTTC.

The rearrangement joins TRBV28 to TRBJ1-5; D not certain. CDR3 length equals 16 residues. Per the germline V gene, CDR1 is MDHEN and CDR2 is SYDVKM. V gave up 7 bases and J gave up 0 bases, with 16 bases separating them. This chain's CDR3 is CASIPAAPNSNQPQHF. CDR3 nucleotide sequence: TGTGCCAGCATTCCGGCAGCTCCAAATAGCAATCAGCCCCAGCATTTT. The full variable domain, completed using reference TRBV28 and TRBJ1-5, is DVKVTQSSRYLVKRTGEKVFLECVQDMDHENMFWYRQDPGLGLRLIYFSYDVKMKEKGDIPEGYSVSREKKERFSLILESASTNQTSMYLCASIPAAPNSNQPQHFGDGTRLSIL.

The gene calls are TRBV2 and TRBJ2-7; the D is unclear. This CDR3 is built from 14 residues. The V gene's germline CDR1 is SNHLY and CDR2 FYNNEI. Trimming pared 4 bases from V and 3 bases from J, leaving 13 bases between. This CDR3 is CASSVGTASYEQYF. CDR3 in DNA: TGTGCCAGCAGTGTTGGTACAGCCAGCTACGAGCAGTACTTC.

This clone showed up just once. The CDR3 nucleotides read TGTGCCAGCAGTTCAGCCCAAACCGCCCGTGGCGGGAGACTTGAGCAGTTCTTC. Translation: CASSSAQTARGGRLEQFF. The rearrangement links TRBV27 to TRBJ2-1, with 7 bases matching TRBD2. From germline, CDR1 is MNHEY and CDR2 SMNVEV (reference sequence). The CDR3 has 18 residues. V gave up 4 bases and J gave up 9 bases; unmatched junction bases: 21.

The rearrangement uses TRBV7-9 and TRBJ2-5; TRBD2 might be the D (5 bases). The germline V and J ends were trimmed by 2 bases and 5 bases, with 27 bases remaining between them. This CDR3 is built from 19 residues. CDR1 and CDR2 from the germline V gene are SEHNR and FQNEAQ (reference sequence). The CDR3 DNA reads TGTGCCAGCAGCTTAACTGTTAGGCGGGTTACGATGCCCGGGGAGACCCAGTACTTC. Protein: CASSLTVRRVTMPGETQYF.